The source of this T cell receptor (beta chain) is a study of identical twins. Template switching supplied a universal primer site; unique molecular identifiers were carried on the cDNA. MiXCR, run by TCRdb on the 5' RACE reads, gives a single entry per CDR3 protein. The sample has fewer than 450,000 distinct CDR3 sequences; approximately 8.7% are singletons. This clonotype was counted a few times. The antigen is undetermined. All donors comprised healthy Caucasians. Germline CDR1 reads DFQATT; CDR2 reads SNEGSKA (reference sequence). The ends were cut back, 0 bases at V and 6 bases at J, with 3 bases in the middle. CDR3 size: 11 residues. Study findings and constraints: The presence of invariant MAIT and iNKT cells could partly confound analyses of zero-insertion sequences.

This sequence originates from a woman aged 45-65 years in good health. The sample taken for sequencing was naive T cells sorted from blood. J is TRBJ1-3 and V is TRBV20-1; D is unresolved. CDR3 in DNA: TGCAGTGCTAGAGATAAAAACACCATATATTTT. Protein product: CSARDKNTIYF.